This is a list of T cell receptor beta chains from one sample in a study of cytomegalovirus exposure and HLA in healthy donors. Measured with immunoSEQ multiplex PCR; TCRdb has only the in-frame clones, and not every one. The table has about 140,000 clones, about three quarters seen once. The sequencing input was PBMCs. Receptors were obtained from a man aged 40-49 years in good health and CMV-seronegative. Both conserved end residues are part of each CDR3. The D gene is left open where the match is weak. Size is stated for part of the rows, as once, few or many counts, or as a class when the clone is expanded.

CDR3 protein,CDR3 DNA,V gene,clone size,D gene,J gene,CDR3 length
CASRLTTDRRDNEKLFF,TGTGCAAGTCGCTTAACCACGGACAGGCGCGATAATGAAAAACTGTTTTTT,TRBV12-2,NA,NA,TRBJ1-4,17
CASRTGWTGGYEQYF,TGTGCCAGCAGGACGGGTTGGACAGGGGGGTACGAGCAGTACTTC,TRBV6-4,NA,TRBD1,TRBJ2-7,15
CASRRPNLKGGYTF,TGTGCCAGCAGGAGACCCAACCTAAAGGGGGGCTACACCTTC,TRBV28,NA,NA,TRBJ1-2,14
CAWRTGTTPNEQYF,TGTGCCTGGAGAACCGGGACAACACCAAACGAGCAGTACTTC,TRBV30,few,NA,TRBJ2-7,14
CASSLRTSALSTLYEQYF,TGTGCCAGCAGTTTACGGACTAGCGCTCTGTCGACCCTCTACGAGCAGTACTTC,TRBV28,NA,TRBD2,TRBJ2-7,18
CASSSPRRTGAAGELFF,TGTGCCAGCAGCTCACCCAGGCGGACAGGGGCGGCCGGGGAGCTGTTTTTT,TRBV11-2,NA,TRBD1,TRBJ2-2,17
CASGHGTSGYEQYF,TGTGCTAGTGGTCACGGGACTAGCGGCTACGAGCAGTACTTC,TRBV12-5,NA,TRBD2,TRBJ2-7,14
CASTPILNREFDYGYTF,TGTGCCAGTACCCCCATTCTAAACAGGGAGTTCGACTATGGCTACACCTTC,TRBV19,NA,NA,TRBJ1-2,17
CASSIGRTRGLREQFF,TGTGCCAGTAGTATAGGGCGGACTAGGGGGTTACGTGAGCAGTTCTTC,TRBV19,NA,NA,TRBJ2-1,16
CAIGQGPQTQYF,TGTGCCATTGGACAGGGACCCCAGACCCAGTACTTC,TRBV6-1,NA,TRBD1,TRBJ2-5,12
CASSARGEALGEQYF,TGTGCCAGCAGCGCCCGGGGGGAGGCCCTGGGTGAGCAGTACTTC,TRBV9,NA,TRBD2,TRBJ2-7,15
CSVELRAEETQYF,TGCAGCGTTGAACTCAGGGCTGAAGAGACCCAGTACTTC,TRBV29-1,NA,NA,TRBJ2-5,13
CASSMVIADTQYF,TGTGCCAGTAGTATGGTCATAGCAGATACGCAGTATTTT,TRBV19,NA,NA,TRBJ2-3,13
CASSLYEGDQPQHF,TGTGCCAGCAGTTTGTATGAGGGCGACCAGCCCCAGCATTTT,TRBV27,few,NA,TRBJ1-5,14
CASSQDLPYEQYF,TGTGCCAGCAGCCAAGATCTTCCCTACGAGCAGTACTTC,TRBV14,NA,NA,TRBJ2-7,13
CASSVGLAGVGETQYF,TGTGCCAGCAGCGTCGGACTAGCGGGAGTTGGAGAGACCCAGTACTTC,TRBV11-2,NA,TRBD2,TRBJ2-5,16
CASSISGGGVLLNEQFF,TGTGCCAGCAGCATCAGCGGCGGGGGCGTTCTACTCAATGAGCAGTTCTTC,TRBV7-2,NA,NA,TRBJ2-1,17
CASSWGVGSQETQYF,TGCGCCAGCAGCTGGGGAGTGGGGAGTCAAGAGACCCAGTACTTC,TRBV5-1,few,NA,TRBJ2-5,15
CASRPRIGVTEAFF,TGCGCCAGCAGGCCCCGGATAGGGGTAACTGAAGCTTTCTTT,TRBV5-1,NA,NA,TRBJ1-1,14
CASSYESNSPLHF,TGTGCCAGCAGTTACGAGTCCAATTCACCCCTCCACTTT,TRBV6-5,few,NA,TRBJ1-6,13
CASSLDGSNTDTQYF,TGTGCCAGCAGCTTGGACGGGAGTAACACAGATACGCAGTATTTT,TRBV5-6,NA,NA,TRBJ2-3,15
CASSPRQGLMNTEAFF,TGTGCCAGCAGTCCCCGACAGGGGCTGATGAACACTGAAGCTTTCTTT,TRBV27,NA,TRBD1,TRBJ1-1,16
CASSNDLGTGGTDTQYF,TGTGCCAGCAGCAACGACTTGGGGACAGGGGGCACAGATACGCAGTATTTT,TRBV9,NA,TRBD1,TRBJ2-3,17
CASKVDSMNTEAFF,TGTGCCAGCAAGGTTGACAGCATGAACACTGAAGCTTTCTTT,TRBV6-1,NA,NA,TRBJ1-1,14
CSVVEGTDEQYF,TGCAGCGTTGTGGAGGGGACGGACGAGCAGTACTTC,TRBV29-1,NA,NA,TRBJ2-7,12
CASSPRGGLETQYF,TGTGCCAGCAGCCCCCGGGGGGGCCTAGAGACCCAGTACTTC,TRBV7-3,NA,TRBD2,TRBJ2-5,14
CASTWTSGRNEQFF,TGTGCCAGCACGTGGACTAGCGGTCGGAATGAGCAGTTCTTC,TRBV2,once,TRBD2,TRBJ2-1,14
CASRSDRAGDEKLFF,TGTGCCAGCAGGTCGGACAGGGCGGGGGATGAAAAACTGTTTTTT,TRBV28,NA,TRBD1,TRBJ1-4,15
CASSAGTVGDEQFF,TGTGCCAGCAGCGCCGGGACAGTAGGGGATGAGCAGTTCTTC,TRBV7-9,NA,TRBD1,TRBJ2-1,14
CASSLLQGPPDTQYF,TGTGCCAGCAGCTTGTTACAGGGCCCCCCAGATACGCAGTATTTT,TRBV5-6,NA,NA,TRBJ2-3,15
CASSPGTGGVSPLHF,TGTGCCAGCAGTCCCGGGACAGGGGGCGTTTCACCCCTCCACTTT,TRBV27,NA,TRBD1,TRBJ1-6,15